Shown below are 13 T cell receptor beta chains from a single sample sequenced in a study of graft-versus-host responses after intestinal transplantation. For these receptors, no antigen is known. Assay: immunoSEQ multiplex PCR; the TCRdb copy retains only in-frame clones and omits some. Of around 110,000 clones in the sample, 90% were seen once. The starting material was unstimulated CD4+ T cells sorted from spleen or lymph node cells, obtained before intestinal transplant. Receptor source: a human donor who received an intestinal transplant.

CDR3 nucleotides: TGTGCCAGCTCACGAGGGGAGGACGAAAAACTGTTTTTT. Its protein is CASSRGEDEKLFF. The chain joins TRBV18 to TRBJ1-4, with a weak D call TRBD1 (5 bases). Germline CDR1 is KGHSH and CDR2 is LQKENI. The CDR3 length is 13 residues. The germline V and J ends were trimmed by 4 bases and 8 bases, with 11 bases remaining between them.

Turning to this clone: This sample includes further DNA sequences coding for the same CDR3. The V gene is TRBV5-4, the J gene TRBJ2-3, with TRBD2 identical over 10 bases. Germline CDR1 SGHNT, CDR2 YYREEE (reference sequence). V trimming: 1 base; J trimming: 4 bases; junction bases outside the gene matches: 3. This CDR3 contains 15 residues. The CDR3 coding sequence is TGTGCCAGCAGCTTGAGGCTAGCGGGAGCAGATACGCAGTATTTT. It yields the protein CASSLRLAGADTQYF.

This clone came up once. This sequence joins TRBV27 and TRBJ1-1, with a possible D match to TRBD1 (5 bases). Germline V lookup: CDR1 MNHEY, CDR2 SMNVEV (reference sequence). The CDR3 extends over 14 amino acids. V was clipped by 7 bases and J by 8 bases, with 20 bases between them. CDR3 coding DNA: TGTGCCAGCAAGCTTCAGGGTCCCTATGGGGAAGCTTTCTTT. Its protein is CASKLQGPYGEAFF.

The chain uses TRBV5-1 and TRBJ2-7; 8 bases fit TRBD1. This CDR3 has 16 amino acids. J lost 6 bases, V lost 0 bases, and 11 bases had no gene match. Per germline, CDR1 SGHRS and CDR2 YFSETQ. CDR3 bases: TGCGCCAGCAGCTTGGCCGGTACAGGGGGTTTCGTCGAGCAGTACTTC. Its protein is CASSLAGTGGFVEQYF.

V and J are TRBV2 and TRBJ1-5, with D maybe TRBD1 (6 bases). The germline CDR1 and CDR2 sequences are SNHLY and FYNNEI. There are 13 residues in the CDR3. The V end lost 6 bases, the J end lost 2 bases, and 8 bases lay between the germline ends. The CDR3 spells CASRTGGNQPQHF. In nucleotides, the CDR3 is TGTGCCAGCAGGACAGGTGGCAATCAGCCCCAGCATTTT.

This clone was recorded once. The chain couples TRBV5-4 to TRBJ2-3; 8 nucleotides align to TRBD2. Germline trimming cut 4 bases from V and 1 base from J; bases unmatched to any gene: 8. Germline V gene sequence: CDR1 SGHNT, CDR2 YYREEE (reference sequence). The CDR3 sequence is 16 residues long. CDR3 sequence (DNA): TGTGCCAGCAGCCCACCAGCGGGAGCTGGCACAGATACGCAGTATTTT. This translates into CASSPPAGAGTDTQYF.

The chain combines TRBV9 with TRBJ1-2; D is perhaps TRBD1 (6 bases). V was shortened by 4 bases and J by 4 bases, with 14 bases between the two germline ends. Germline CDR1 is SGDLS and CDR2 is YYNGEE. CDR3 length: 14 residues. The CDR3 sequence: CASSPLGGGYGYTF. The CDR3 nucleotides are TGTGCCAGCAGCCCCCTAGGGGGGGGCTATGGCTACACCTTC. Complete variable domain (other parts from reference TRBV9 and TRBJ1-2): DSGVTQTPKHLITATGQRVTLRCSPRSGDLSVYWYQQSLDQGLQFLIQYYNGEERAKGNILERFSAQQFPDLHSELNLSSLELGDSALYFCASSPLGGGYGYTFGSGTRLTVV.

CDR3 amino acids: CASSSDRDSYNEQFF. CDR3 bases: TGCGCCAGCAGTTCGGACAGGGACTCCTACAATGAGCAGTTCTTC. V gene TRBV5-1 combines with J gene TRBJ2-1, with 8 bases aligning to TRBD1. Losses at the gene ends were 5 bases for V and 0 bases for J; bases not matched to a gene: 4. The germline V gene encodes CDR1 SGHRS and CDR2 YFSETQ. The CDR3 sequence is 15 residues long. Together with reference TRBV5-1 and TRBJ2-1, the CDR3 gives the full variable domain: KAGVTQTPRYLIKTRGQQVTLSCSPISGHRSVSWYQQTPGQGLQFLFEYFSETQRNKGNFPGRFSGRQFSNSRSEMNVSTLELGDSALYLCASSSDRDSYNEQFFGPGTRLTVL.

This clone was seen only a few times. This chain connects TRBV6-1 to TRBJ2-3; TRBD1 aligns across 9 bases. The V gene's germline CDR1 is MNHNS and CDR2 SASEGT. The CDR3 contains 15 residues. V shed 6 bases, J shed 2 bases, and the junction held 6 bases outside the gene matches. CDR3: CASSPQGAFTDTQYF. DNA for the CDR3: TGTGCCAGCAGCCCACAGGGGGCCTTCACAGATACGCAGTATTTT.

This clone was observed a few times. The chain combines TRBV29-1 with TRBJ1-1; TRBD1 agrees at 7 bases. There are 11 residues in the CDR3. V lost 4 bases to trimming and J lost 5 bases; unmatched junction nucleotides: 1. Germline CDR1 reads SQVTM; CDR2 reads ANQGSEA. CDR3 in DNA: TGCAGCGTTGCCAGGGGGACTGAAGCTTTCTTT. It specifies CSVARGTEAFF. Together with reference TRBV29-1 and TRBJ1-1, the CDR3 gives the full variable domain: SAVISQKPSRDICQRGTSLTIQCQVDSQVTMMFWYRQQPGQSLTLIATANQGSEATYESGFVIDKFPISRPNLTFSTLTVSNMSPEDSSIYLCSVARGTEAFFGQGTRLTVV.

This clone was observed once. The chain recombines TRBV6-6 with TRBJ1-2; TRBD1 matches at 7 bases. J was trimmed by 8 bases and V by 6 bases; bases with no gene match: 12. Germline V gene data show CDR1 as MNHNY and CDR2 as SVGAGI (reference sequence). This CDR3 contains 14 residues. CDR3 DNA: TGTGCCAGCAGGGTCCAGACAGGGTTAAGCGGCTACACCTTC. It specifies CASRVQTGLSGYTF.

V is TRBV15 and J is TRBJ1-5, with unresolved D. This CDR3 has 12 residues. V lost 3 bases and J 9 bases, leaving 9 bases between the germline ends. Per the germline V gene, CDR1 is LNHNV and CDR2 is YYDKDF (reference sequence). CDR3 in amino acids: CATSRVEGPQHF. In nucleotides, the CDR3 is TGTGCCACCAGCAGGGTAGAGGGGCCCCAGCATTTT.

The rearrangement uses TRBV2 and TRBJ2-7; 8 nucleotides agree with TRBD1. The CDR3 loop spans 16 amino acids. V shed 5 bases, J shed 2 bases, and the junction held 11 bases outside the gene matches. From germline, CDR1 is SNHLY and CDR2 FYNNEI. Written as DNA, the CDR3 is TGTGCCAGCAGTCCCCGACAGGGGCTAGGTGCCTACGAGCAGTACTTC. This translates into CASSPRQGLGAYEQYF.